The text below deals with one T cell receptor (beta chain). Its antigen is undetermined. The data stem from a study of persistence of HIV-infected CD4 T cells. In the study overall: Two participants gave one leukapheresis sample; others gave up to roughly 180 mL blood repeatedly. Antigen stimulation activated a lower proportion of cells, more of them memory, than anti-CD3/anti-CD28 stimulation. Broader study findings: The rare CMV-responding cells with HIV-1 proviruses were not separately TCR-sequenced.

With 6 bases removed from V and 0 bases from J, the gap between germline ends came to 8 bases. CDR3 length: 13 residues. Germline lookup yields CDR1 MNHEY and CDR2 SMNVEV (reference sequence). Cells were stimulated nonspecifically with anti-CD3/anti-CD28 magnetic beads. Sorting of responding CD4+ T cells relied on upregulated CD40 ligand together with CD69. The libraries were made with immunoSEQ version 4 in survey mode. The data were produced by immunoSEQ multiplex PCR, yet TCRdb's version contains in-frame clones alone and is incomplete. Counted here are 40,000 to 55,000 clones, more than 80% occurring once; the ten biggest clones make up 2.5% to 4%.

The TCR sequence derives from an adult woman with HIV who was CMV-seropositive. The sample here was CD4+ T cells sorted from PBMCs after approximately 19-hour stimulation, taken from a patient who received antiretroviral therapy. V and J are TRBV27 and TRBJ1-1; D unclear. The DNA of the CDR3 is TGTGCCAGCAGGCAGACCATGAACACTGAAGCTTTCTTT. Translation gives CASRQTMNTEAFF.